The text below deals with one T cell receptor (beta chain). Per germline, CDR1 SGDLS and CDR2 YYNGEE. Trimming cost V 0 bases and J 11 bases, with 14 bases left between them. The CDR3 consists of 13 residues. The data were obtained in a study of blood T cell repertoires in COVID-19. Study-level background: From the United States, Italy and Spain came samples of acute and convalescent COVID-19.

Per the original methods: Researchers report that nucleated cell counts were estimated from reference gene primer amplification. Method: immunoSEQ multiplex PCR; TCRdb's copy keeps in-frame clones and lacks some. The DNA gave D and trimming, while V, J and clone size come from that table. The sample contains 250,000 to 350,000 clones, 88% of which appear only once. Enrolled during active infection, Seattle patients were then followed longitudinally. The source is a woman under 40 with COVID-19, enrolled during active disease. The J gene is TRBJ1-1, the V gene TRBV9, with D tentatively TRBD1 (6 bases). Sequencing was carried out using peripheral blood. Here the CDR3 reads CASSVGSAGVAFF. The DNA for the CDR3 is TGTGCCAGCAGCGTAGGTTCGGCAGGGGTGGCTTTCTTT.